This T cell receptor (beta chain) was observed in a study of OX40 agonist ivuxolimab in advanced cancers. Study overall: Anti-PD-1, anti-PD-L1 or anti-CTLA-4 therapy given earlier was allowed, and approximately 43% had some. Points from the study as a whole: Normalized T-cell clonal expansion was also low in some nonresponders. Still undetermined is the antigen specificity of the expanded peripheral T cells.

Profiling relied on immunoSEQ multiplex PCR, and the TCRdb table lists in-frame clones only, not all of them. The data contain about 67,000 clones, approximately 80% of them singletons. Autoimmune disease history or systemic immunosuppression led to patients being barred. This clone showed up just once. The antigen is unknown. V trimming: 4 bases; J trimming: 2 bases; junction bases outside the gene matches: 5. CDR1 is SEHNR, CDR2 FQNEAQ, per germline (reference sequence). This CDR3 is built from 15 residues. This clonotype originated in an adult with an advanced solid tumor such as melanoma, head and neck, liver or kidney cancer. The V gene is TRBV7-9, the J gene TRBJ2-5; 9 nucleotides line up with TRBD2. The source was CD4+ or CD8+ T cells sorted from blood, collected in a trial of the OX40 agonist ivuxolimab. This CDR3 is CASSSRLADQETQYF. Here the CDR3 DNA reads TGTGCCAGCAGCTCACGACTAGCGGATCAAGAGACCCAGTACTTC.